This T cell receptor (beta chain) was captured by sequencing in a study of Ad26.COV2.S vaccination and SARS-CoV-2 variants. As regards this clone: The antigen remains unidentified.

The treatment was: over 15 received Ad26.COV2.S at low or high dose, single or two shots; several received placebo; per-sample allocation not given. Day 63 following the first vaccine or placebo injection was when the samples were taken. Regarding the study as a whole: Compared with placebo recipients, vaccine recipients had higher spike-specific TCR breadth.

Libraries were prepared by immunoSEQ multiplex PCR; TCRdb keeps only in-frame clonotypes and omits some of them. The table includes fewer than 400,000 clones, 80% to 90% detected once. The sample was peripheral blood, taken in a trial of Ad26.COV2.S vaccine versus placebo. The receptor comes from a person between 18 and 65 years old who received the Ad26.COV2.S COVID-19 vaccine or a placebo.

CDR3 protein: CASWRDSGNTIYF. CDR3 nucleotides: TGTGCCAGCTGGCGGGATTCTGGAAACACCATATATTTT. The chain couples TRBV6-5 to TRBJ1-3; unclear D gene. Per the germline V gene, CDR1 is MNHEY and CDR2 is SVGAGI. The CDR3 runs to 13 residues. Trimming took 8 bases from V and 1 from J, leaving 9 bases between them.